These T cell receptor beta chains were read from a single sample in a study of PD-L1 blockade in urothelial cancer. Assay: immunoSEQ multiplex PCR; the TCRdb copy retains only in-frame clones and omits some. The sample records approximately 100,000 clones, roughly nine tenths being singletons. This specimen consisted of PBMCs, obtained around atezolizumab (anti-PD-L1) treatment. Receptors were obtained from an elderly woman with urothelial cancer. Each CDR3 is given with its conserved first and last residue. Fields, in order: V gene, clone size, J gene, D gene, CDR3 protein, CDR3 DNA. A D gene is named only where the DNA matches it firmly. The size of a clone is reported for some rows only, either as once, few or many, or as a class for expanded clones.

TRBV2	-	TRBJ2-1	-	CASSRGGEQFF	TGTGCCAGCAGTAGGGGGGGAGAGCAGTTCTTC
TRBV6-1	-	TRBJ1-5	TRBD1	CASSATWVGQGDQPQHF	TGTGCCAGCAGTGCGACCTGGGTGGGACAGGGGGATCAGCCCCAGCATTTT
TRBV7-2	-	TRBJ2-7	-	CASSFQGYEQYF	TGTGCCAGCAGCTTTCAGGGGTACGAGCAGTACTTC
TRBV5-8	-	TRBJ1-1	-	CASSLLLNTEAFF	TGTGCCAGCAGCTTGCTCCTGAACACTGAAGCTTTCTTT
TRBV10-1	-	TRBJ2-3	TRBD2	CASSESVSGRGSTDTQYF	TGCGCCAGCAGTGAGTCGGTTAGCGGGAGAGGCAGCACAGATACGCAGTATTTT
TRBV27	-	TRBJ1-1	-	CASSLSSGFTEAFF	TGTGCCAGCAGTTTATCTAGCGGGTTTACTGAAGCTTTCTTT
TRBV2	-	TRBJ2-7	TRBD2	CASKEGGSSYEQYF	TGTGCCAGCAAGGAGGGCGGGAGCTCCTACGAGCAGTACTTC
TRBV5-1	-	TRBJ2-1	TRBD1	CASSLAQGAYNEQFF	TGCGCCAGCAGCTTGGCACAGGGGGCCTACAATGAGCAGTTCTTC
TRBV19	-	TRBJ2-2	-	CASREQGSAGELFF	TGTGCCAGTAGAGAACAGGGATCGGCCGGGGAGCTGTTTTTT
TRBV5-1	-	TRBJ1-1	TRBD1	CASSLDIRQGEAFF	TGCGCCAGCAGCTTGGACATCAGACAGGGGGAAGCTTTCTTT
TRBV27	-	TRBJ2-1	TRBD1	CASTPRQGRNEQFF	TGTGCCAGCACCCCGAGACAGGGTAGAAATGAGCAGTTCTTC
TRBV5-1	-	TRBJ2-1	TRBD2	CASSWGLAGGPYNEQFF	TGCGCCAGCAGCTGGGGACTAGCGGGAGGGCCCTACAATGAGCAGTTCTTC
TRBV6-6	-	TRBJ1-1	TRBD1	CASRPGGANTEAFF	TGTGCCAGCAGACCAGGGGGCGCGAACACTGAAGCTTTCTTT
TRBV29-1	-	TRBJ2-3	-	CSVGGWGQGEDTQYF	TGCAGCGTTGGGGGATGGGGCCAAGGGGAAGATACGCAGTATTTT
TRBV27	-	TRBJ2-2	TRBD2	CASTYDMWGGGGELFF	TGTGCCAGCACCTACGACATGTGGGGGGGTGGCGGGGAGCTGTTTTTT
TRBV19	-	TRBJ2-7	TRBD2	CASSLTSGRAGEQYF	TGTGCCAGTAGTCTGACTAGCGGGAGGGCCGGCGAGCAGTACTTC
TRBV6-5	-	TRBJ2-7	-	CASSTTADLYEQYF	TGTGCCAGCAGTACGACAGCCGATCTTTATGAGCAGTACTTC
TRBV7-2	-	TRBJ2-5	-	CASSLDRAGAGETQYF	TGTGCCAGCAGCTTAGATAGGGCAGGGGCTGGAGAGACCCAGTACTTC
TRBV18	-	TRBJ2-1	-	CASSPLLESYNEQFF	TGTGCCAGCTCACCGTTACTAGAGTCCTACAATGAGCAGTTCTTC
TRBV5-4	-	TRBJ1-1	-	CASSLNRESEAFF	TGTGCCAGCAGCTTGAACAGGGAATCTGAAGCTTTCTTT
TRBV19	-	TRBJ1-1	TRBD1	CASSLGQGVGTEAFF	TGTGCCAGTAGTCTCGGACAGGGTGTGGGCACTGAAGCTTTCTTT
TRBV28	-	TRBJ1-2	TRBD1	CASSLRVDRLYGYTF	TGTGCCAGCAGCCTTCGGGTGGACAGGCTCTATGGCTACACCTTC
TRBV6-5	-	TRBJ1-2	-	CASRKQGEGGYTF	TGTGCCAGCAGAAAACAGGGCGAGGGGGGCTACACCTTC
TRBV28	-	TRBJ2-1	-	CASSTGGSYNEQFF	TGTGCCAGCAGTACCGGAGGGTCGTACAATGAGCAGTTCTTC
TRBV9	-	TRBJ2-5	-	CASSVGQQETQYF	TGTGCCAGCAGCGTAGGGCAGCAAGAGACCCAGTACTTC
TRBV5-4	-	TRBJ2-1	-	CASSLGGGGSSYNEQFF	TGTGCCAGCAGCTTAGGGGGCGGGGGGAGCTCCTACAATGAGCAGTTCTTC
TRBV15	-	TRBJ1-5	-	CATSAEGTSQPQHF	TGTGCCACTTCGGCGGAGGGTACGAGTCAGCCCCAGCATTTT
TRBV5-1	-	TRBJ2-5	-	CASSLGARETQYF	TGCGCCAGCAGCTTGGGGGCCCGGGAGACCCAGTACTTC
TRBV7-9	-	TRBJ2-3	-	CASSLVTGLTDTQYF	TGTGCCAGCAGCTTAGTAACCGGTCTCACAGATACGCAGTATTTT
TRBV7-3	-	TRBJ2-3	-	CASSSSLRRGDTQYF	TGTGCCAGCAGCTCCTCACTTAGACGGGGAGATACGCAGTATTTT
TRBV28	-	TRBJ1-5	-	CASSWTGVNQPQHF	TGTGCCAGCAGTTGGACTGGAGTAAATCAGCCCCAGCATTTT
TRBV28	-	TRBJ1-2	TRBD1	CASSIGTAYGYTF	TGTGCCAGCAGCATCGGGACAGCCTATGGCTACACCTTC
TRBV5-5	once	TRBJ1-3	-	CASSLEGGTRFSGNTIYF	TGTGCCAGCAGCTTGGAGGGAGGGACCCGATTCTCTGGAAACACCATATATTTT
TRBV4-2	-	TRBJ2-1	TRBD2	CASSQAGLASYNEQFF	TGTGCCAGCAGCCAAGCGGGACTAGCGTCTTACAATGAGCAGTTCTTC
TRBV2	-	TRBJ2-1	TRBD2	CASRRLAGGGEQFF	TGTGCCAGCAGGAGACTAGCGGGAGGTGGGGAGCAGTTCTTC
TRBV15	-	TRBJ1-3	-	CATSRDQAGNTIYF	TGTGCCACCAGCAGAGATCAGGCTGGAAACACCATATATTTT
TRBV18	-	TRBJ2-1	TRBD2	CASSPQGRGNEQFF	TGTGCCAGCTCACCACAAGGGAGGGGCAATGAGCAGTTCTTC
TRBV6-5	-	TRBJ1-1	-	CASSYLSVGEGTEAFF	TGTGCCAGCAGTTACCTATCCGTCGGGGAGGGCACTGAAGCTTTCTTT
TRBV29-1	-	TRBJ2-7	-	CSVELATSSYEQYF	TGCAGCGTTGAACTAGCGACAAGCTCCTACGAGCAGTACTTC
TRBV11-1	-	TRBJ1-1	-	CASSLEGVTLPTEAFF	TGTGCCAGCAGCTTAGAAGGGGTCACCCTCCCGACTGAAGCTTTCTTT
TRBV2	-	TRBJ1-1	TRBD1	CASSGTAWTEAFF	TGTGCCAGCAGCGGGACAGCTTGGACTGAAGCTTTCTTT
TRBV28	-	TRBJ1-4	TRBD1	CASSSPGTVVGKLFF	TGTGCCAGCAGTTCCCCTGGGACAGTCGTGGGGAAACTGTTTTTT
TRBV30	-	TRBJ2-7	-	CASHQGGYEQYF	TGTGCCTCTCACCAGGGGGGCTACGAGCAGTACTTC
TRBV28	-	TRBJ1-2	TRBD1	CASSSDRGLNYGYTF	TGTGCCAGCAGTTCCGACAGGGGGCTTAACTATGGCTACACCTTC
TRBV29-1	-	TRBJ1-5	-	CSVLRVDSNQPQHF	TGCAGCGTTCTCAGGGTAGATAGCAATCAGCCCCAGCATTTT
TRBV7-9	-	TRBJ2-7	TRBD2	CASTLGLAGVGEQYF	TGTGCCAGCACCCTAGGGCTAGCGGGAGTAGGCGAGCAGTACTTC
TRBV30	-	TRBJ1-1	-	CAWSVDTNTEAFF	TGTGCCTGGAGTGTGGACACGAACACTGAAGCTTTCTTT
TRBV7-2	few	TRBJ1-1	-	CASSSQSGTEAFF	TGTGCCAGCAGCTCCCAGAGCGGCACTGAAGCTTTCTTT
TRBV6-1	-	TRBJ2-7	-	CASSERGGSSYEQYF	TGTGCCAGCAGTGAAAGGGGAGGAAGCTCCTACGAGCAGTACTTC
TRBV2	-	TRBJ1-1	TRBD1	CASRMTGPNTEAFF	TGTGCCAGCAGGATGACAGGGCCGAACACTGAAGCTTTCTTT
TRBV7-6	-	TRBJ2-1	TRBD2	CASSPRAGEMVEQFF	TGTGCCAGCAGCCCAAGAGCGGGAGAAATGGTTGAGCAGTTCTTC
TRBV27	-	TRBJ1-4	TRBD1	CASSSRTGRREKLFF	TGTGCCAGCAGCTCCCGGACAGGGCGACGAGAAAAACTGTTTTTT